A single sample gave rise to the 22 T cell receptor beta chains below, sequenced in a study of T cells in Graves' hyperthyroidism and ophthalmopathy. Amplification of TCR beta CDR3 regions was performed using RNA transcripts as template. RT-PCR in the first round (using the HTBI primer set) targeted the TCR CDR3. TCRdb re-derived calls from the multiplex PCR reads in MiXCR, one entry per CDR3 protein. In the table there are fewer than 450,000 distinct CDR3 sequences, around 18% of which are singletons. Sequenced sample: blood. The receptors were gathered from a man in his late teens or twenties with Graves' ophthalmopathy.

This clonotype has at least ten counts. The chain uses TRBV20-1 and TRBJ1-1, with D perhaps matching TRBD1 (5 bases). Trimming stripped 7 bases from V and 7 bases from J, with 16 bases between. CDR1 and CDR2 from the germline V gene are DFQATT and SNEGSKA (reference sequence). This CDR3 comprises 12 residues. The CDR3, as DNA: TGCAGTGGGAGAAGAGGGGTTAGTGAAGCTTTCTTT. Translating it yields CSGRRGVSEAFF.

Concerning this clonotype: A much larger clone is a single base away; this may be a read error. CDR3 DNA sequence: TGTGCCAGCAGCGTAGAGGGGGATAACTATGGCTACACCTTC. As protein: CASSVEGDNYGYTF. V usage is TRBV9 and J usage is TRBJ1-2, with D tentatively TRBD1 (6 bases). The ends were cut back, 0 bases at V and 1 base at J, with 7 bases in the middle. The CDR3 sequence is 14 residues long. Germline values: CDR1 SGDLS, CDR2 YYNGEE. Full variable domain (missing parts from reference TRBV9 and TRBJ1-2): DSGVTQTPKHLITATGQRVTLRCSPRSGDLSVYWYQQSLDQGLQFLIQYYNGEERAKGNILERFSAQQFPDLHSELNLSSLELGDSALYFCASSVEGDNYGYTFGSGTRLTVV.

The chain recombines TRBV29-1 with TRBJ2-3; D perhaps matches TRBD2 (7 bases). Trimming shortened V by 4 bases and J by 1 base, and 18 bases separated the two germline ends. This CDR3 contains 16 residues. The germline CDR1 and CDR2 sequences are SQVTM and ANQGSEA. Written as DNA, the CDR3 is TGCAGCGTTGGCGCGGGGGCCTCTTTCCGCACAGATACGCAGTATTTT. Residues: CSVGAGASFRTDTQYF.

The gene calls are TRBV20-1 and TRBJ1-4; D might be TRBD1 (6 bases). The ends were cut back, 7 bases at V and 8 bases at J, with 26 bases in the middle. Germline CDR1 reads DFQATT; CDR2 reads SNEGSKA (reference sequence). The CDR3 runs to 16 residues. The CDR3 DNA sequence: TGCAGTGGGCGGGGAGTTTGGTCCAGGGGCGGCGAAAAACTGTTTTTT. Protein sequence: CSGRGVWSRGGEKLFF.

This clonotype has a handful of counts. The chain joins TRBV20-1 to TRBJ2-5, with 8 positions matching TRBD2. Germline CDR1 is DFQATT and CDR2 is SNEGSKA (reference sequence). Unmatched junction bases numbered 0, after V lost 1 base and J lost 2 bases. The CDR3 covers 13 residues. Here the CDR3 DNA reads TGCAGTGCTAGAGGCGGGGGGCAAGAGACCCAGTACTTC. Translated, it gives CSARGGGQETQYF.

This clonotype has ten or more counts. The chain employs TRBV5-8 and TRBJ2-3; D not certain. Germline V CDR1 and CDR2: SGHTS, YDEGEE. The V end lost 6 bases, the J end lost 2 bases, and 4 bases lay between the germline ends. CDR3 length: 11 residues. CDR3 DNA: TGTGCCAGCACTAACACAGATACGCAGTATTTT. Protein product: CASTNTDTQYF.

This clonotype was counted at least ten times. This chain connects TRBV3-1 to TRBJ1-1; 12 positions match TRBD1. The CDR3 consists of 16 residues. The J segment lost 10 bases and the V segment lost 0 bases, leaving 9 bases of the junction unmatched. In germline, CDR1 is LGHDT, CDR2 YNNKEL (reference sequence). CDR3 bases: TGTGCCAGCAGCCAAGATGTAGGGACAGGGGGCCGGGTAGCTTTCTTT. This gives the protein CASSQDVGTGGRVAFF.

Points on this clonotype: A single base separates this from a much larger clone, so it may be a read error. The chain combines TRBV10-3 with TRBJ2-7; the D is unclear. Deletions cut 5 bases from V and 3 bases from J, with 11 bases between. The germline V gene has CDR1 ENHRY and CDR2 SYGVKD. There are 13 residues in the CDR3. The CDR3 here is CAISQTDNYEQYF. The CDR3 DNA reads as TGTGCCATCAGTCAGACGGATAACTACGAGCAGTACTTC.

The chain has TRBV7-8 and TRBJ2-7; 10 positions match TRBD1. J lost 4 bases, V lost 7 bases, and 10 bases had no gene match. Germline CDR1 is SGHVS and CDR2 is FQNEAQ. The length of the CDR3 is 15 residues. CDR3 amino acids: CASTQGDRGFYEQYF. The CDR3 coding sequence is TGTGCCAGCACCCAGGGGGACAGGGGATTTTACGAGCAGTACTTC.

There are a few counts of this clonotype. The V call is TRBV5-5, the J call TRBJ1-2; 10 bases agree with TRBD1. Germline CDR1 reads SGHKS; CDR2 reads YYEKEE (reference sequence). V dropped 4 bases and J dropped 6; count of bases not matched to a gene: 6. The CDR3 is 14 amino acids. The CDR3 sequence is CASSLDRGGDGYTF. The CDR3 bases are TGTGCCAGCAGCCTGGACAGGGGGGGCGATGGCTACACCTTC.

This clonotype has at least ten counts. This chain joins TRBV12-3 or TRBV12-4 and TRBJ2-5, with D possibly matching TRBD1 (5 bases). The CDR3 spans 14 residues. Trimming pared 6 bases from V and 5 bases from J, leaving 16 bases between. Here the CDR3 reads CASRLGAMSETQYF. The CDR3 DNA follows: TGTGCCAGCAGGCTAGGGGCCATGTCGGAGACCCAGTACTTC.

This clonotype was recorded a few times. The chain employs TRBV29-1 and TRBJ2-3; 8 bases match TRBD2. The J segment lost 5 bases and the V segment lost 8 bases, leaving 15 bases of the junction unmatched. The germline CDR1 and CDR2 sequences are SQVTM and ANQGSEA. CDR3 length: 15 residues. CDR3 coding DNA: TGCAGCATTAACCCAAGAGCGGGGGTTCGAGATACGCAGTATTTT. Residues: CSINPRAGVRDTQYF.

This clonotype showed up many times. The V call is TRBV7-8, the J call TRBJ2-1; D possibly corresponds to TRBD2 (5 bases). CDR3 size: 11 residues. Trimming removed 7 bases from V and 7 bases from J, with 8 bases in between. The germline V gene encodes CDR1 SGHVS and CDR2 FQNEAQ. The chain's CDR3 is CASMTGNEQFF. The CDR3 bases are TGTGCCAGCATGACGGGGAATGAGCAGTTCTTC.

The gene calls are TRBV28 and TRBJ2-1; tentatively, D is TRBD2 (5 bases). V was trimmed by 7 bases and J by 2 bases, leaving 15 bases between them. Germline CDR1 reads MDHEN; CDR2 reads SYDVKM. This CDR3 comprises 15 residues. The CDR3 here is CASTLGSGPYNEQFF. CDR3 DNA sequence: TGTGCCAGCACTCTAGGGAGCGGCCCCTACAATGAGCAGTTCTTC.

This clonotype occurred many times. The chain has TRBV11-2 and TRBJ2-7; 11 nucleotides match TRBD2. Germline values: CDR1 SGHAT, CDR2 FQNNGV. The CDR3 loop spans 16 amino acids. J lost 5 bases, V lost 5 bases, and 11 bases had no gene match. This CDR3 is CASSLFSGTSGNEQYF. In DNA, the CDR3 is TGTGCCAGCAGCCTTTTTTCCGGGACTAGCGGCAACGAGCAGTACTTC.

This clonotype was detected many times. J is TRBJ2-1 and V is TRBV7-3; 13 bases map to TRBD2. The CDR3 spans 17 residues. Unmatched junction bases numbered 12, after V lost 6 bases and J lost 7 bases. Germline loops: CDR1 SGHTA, CDR2 FQGTGA. CDR3 in amino acids: CASRRLPGGLAGNEQFF. The CDR3 nucleotides read TGTGCCAGCAGGAGGCTTCCCGGGGGACTAGCGGGGAATGAGCAGTTCTTC.

In this sample, this clonotype turned up many times. The chain links TRBV7-6 to TRBJ2-7; no definite D call. This CDR3 comprises 14 residues. V was pared by 5 bases and J by 0 bases, with 11 bases between. Germline CDR1 and CDR2: SGHVS and FNYEAQ. The CDR3 loop is CASSQDFPSYEQYF. The CDR3 bases are TGTGCCAGCAGCCAGGATTTCCCCTCCTACGAGCAGTACTTC.

This chain connects TRBV7-9 to TRBJ2-3, with D perhaps matching TRBD2 (5 bases). V was shortened by 5 bases and J by 0 bases, with 15 bases between the two germline ends. This CDR3 spans 16 amino acids. Germline CDR1 is SEHNR and CDR2 is FQNEAQ (reference sequence). The CDR3 loop is CASSPLALISTDTQYF. CDR3 coding DNA: TGTGCCAGCAGCCCCCTAGCTTTAATCAGCACAGATACGCAGTATTTT.

This clonotype was detected many times. The chain links TRBV20-1 to TRBJ2-7; TRBD2 is a possible D gene (6 bases). CDR1 is DFQATT, CDR2 SNEGSKA, per germline (reference sequence). This CDR3 comprises 13 residues. V was shortened by 5 bases and J by 4 bases, with 15 bases between the two germline ends. The CDR3 is CSAPGLHEYEQYF. CDR3 sequence (DNA): TGCAGTGCTCCGGGACTCCATGAATACGAGCAGTACTTC.

This clonotype was picked up many times. The rearrangement links TRBV18 to TRBJ1-1; D might be TRBD1 (5 bases). V lost 5 bases and J 8 bases, leaving 15 bases between the germline ends. This CDR3 contains 13 residues. Germline-derived CDR1 and CDR2 are KGHSH and LQKENI. The CDR3 protein is CASSSRPQGEAFF. The CDR3 coding sequence is TGTGCCAGCTCATCGAGACCCCAGGGAGAAGCTTTCTTT.

This clonotype was recorded many times. The CDR3 loop reads CASSPTGQGYEQYF. The CDR3 bases are TGTGCCAGCAGCCCAACGGGACAGGGTTACGAGCAGTACTTC. The rearrangement joins TRBV7-6 to TRBJ2-7; 9 nucleotides align to TRBD1. CDR1 and CDR2 from the germline V gene are SGHVS and FNYEAQ. The CDR3 is made up of 14 amino acids. J gave up 4 bases and V 5 bases, and 6 bases lay outside the gene matches.

The rearrangement uses TRBV19 and TRBJ2-7; 8 bases are shared with TRBD1. The V segment lost 5 bases and the J segment 2 bases; nucleotides outside the gene matches: 2. CDR1 and CDR2 (germline): LNHDA, SQIVND (reference sequence). This CDR3 has 13 amino acids. The CDR3 bases are TGTGCCAGTAGTGAACAGGGGGCCTACGAGCAGTACTTC. Protein product: CASSEQGAYEQYF. Drawing the rest from reference TRBV19 and TRBJ2-7, the complete variable domain is DGGITQSPKYLFRKEGQNVTLSCEQNLNHDAMYWYRQDPGQGLRLIYYSQIVNDFQKGDIAEGYSVSREKKESFPLTVTSAQKNPTAFYLCASSEQGAYEQYFGPGTRLTVT.